Below are 18 T cell receptor beta chains sequenced from a single sample in a study of blood T cell repertoires in COVID-19. TCRdb's copy holds only in-frame clones and misses some; the assay was immunoSEQ multiplex PCR. This sample has approximately 110,000 clones, with 65% to 80% found just once. What was sequenced was peripheral blood. These receptors all stem from a woman in her seventies with acute or convalescent COVID-19.

The rearrangement uses TRBV18 and TRBJ1-2; D is possibly TRBD1 (6 bases). Trimming removed 6 bases at V and 4 bases at J, with 27 bases between. The CDR3 runs to 18 residues. Germline V CDR1 and CDR2: KGHSH, LQKENI. CDR3 sequence reads: CASSQTPDPGHSGYGYTF. The CDR3 DNA is TGTGCCAGCTCTCAAACCCCAGATCCGGGACATAGTGGCTATGGCTACACCTTC.

The chain couples TRBV29-1 to TRBJ2-1, with 9 bases fitting TRBD1. CDR3 size: 12 residues. V lost 3 bases to trimming and J lost 7 bases; unmatched junction nucleotides: 1. The V gene's germline CDR1 is SQVTM and CDR2 ANQGSEA. As DNA, the CDR3 is TGCAGCGTTGAGGGACAGGGTAATGAGCAGTTCTTC. Protein: CSVEGQGNEQFF.

This chain links TRBV7-9 with TRBJ1-3, with TRBD1 as a possible D gene (5 bases). V was pared by 6 bases and J by 4 bases, with 28 bases between. The CDR3 is 19 residues long. CDR1 and CDR2 (germline): SEHNR, FQNEAQ (reference sequence). The CDR3 DNA reads as TGTGCCAGCAGTTTACTTCTGGGTCAGGGTATTCTTTCCGGAAACACCATATATTTT. This gives the protein CASSLLLGQGILSGNTIYF.

The rearrangement uses TRBV5-6 and TRBJ1-1; TRBD1 aligns across 9 bases. This CDR3 is built from 16 residues. Germline CDR1 is SGHDT and CDR2 is YYEEEE. V shed 4 bases, J shed 1 base, and the junction held 8 bases outside the gene matches. The CDR3 loop is CASSPVGTGWNTEAFF. The CDR3 region has the DNA TGTGCCAGCAGCCCGGTTGGGACAGGGTGGAACACTGAAGCTTTCTTT.

The chain links TRBV30 to TRBJ2-2, with 9 bases lining up with TRBD1. CDR3 size: 14 residues. Trimming at V came to 4 bases and at J to 4 bases, leaving 4 bases not matched to a gene. Germline CDR1 reads GTSNPN; CDR2 reads SVGIG (reference sequence). The CDR3 DNA is TGTGCCTGGAAGGGGACAGGGATCACCGGGGAGCTGTTTTTT. Translating it yields CAWKGTGITGELFF.

The chain combines TRBV9 with TRBJ1-2, with 7 nucleotides matching TRBD1. The CDR3 is made up of 14 amino acids. The V and J ends lost 0 bases and 3 bases, in that order; junction bases with no gene match: 2. Germline CDR1 SGDLS, CDR2 YYNGEE. CDR3 sequence reads: CASSVDRGDYGYTF. The CDR3 bases are TGTGCCAGCAGCGTAGACAGGGGTGACTATGGCTACACCTTC.

The sample holds one count of this clone. The V and J genes are TRBV28 and TRBJ2-5; D unresolved. V lost 5 bases to trimming and J lost 4 bases, with 20 bases between them. This CDR3 has 16 amino acids. Germline V lookup: CDR1 MDHEN, CDR2 SYDVKM. The CDR3 DNA reads as TGTGCCAGCAGTACCCATAAGAGGCTTACGGGAGAGACCCAGTACTTC. Protein: CASSTHKRLTGETQYF.

This chain joins TRBV5-5 and TRBJ2-3; D gene unclear. Germline V gene lookup returns CDR1 SGHKS and CDR2 YYEKEE (reference sequence). The CDR3 length is 13 residues. Trimming removed 2 bases at V and 4 bases at J, with 8 bases between. The CDR3 sequence: CASSFQAADTQYF. The CDR3 DNA reads TGTGCCAGCAGCTTTCAAGCTGCAGATACGCAGTATTTT.

The CDR3 nucleotides read TGTGCCAGCAGCTTTTATAGAGACAGGGGAGGGTACAATGAGCAGTTCTTC. This gives the protein CASSFYRDRGGYNEQFF. The chain is built from TRBV3-1 (or the pseudogene TRBV3-2) and TRBJ2-1, with D possibly being TRBD1 (8 bases). Germline CDR1 is LGHDT and CDR2 is YNNKEL (reference sequence). Trimming stripped 5 bases from V and 4 bases from J, with 21 bases between. The CDR3 spans 17 residues.

The J gene is TRBJ2-1, the V gene TRBV4-3; 8 bases fit TRBD1. J was trimmed by 8 bases and V by 4 bases; bases with no gene match: 7. Germline-derived CDR1 and CDR2 are LGHNA and YSLEER. There are 14 residues in the CDR3. The CDR3 DNA follows: TGCGCCAGCAGCCCAGGGGGCCAGAACGATGAGCAGTTCTTC. It encodes CASSPGGQNDEQFF.

The V and J genes are TRBV18 and TRBJ2-5; 8 bases agree with TRBD2. Germline V lookup: CDR1 KGHSH, CDR2 LQKENI. The J segment lost 5 bases and the V segment lost 2 bases, leaving 10 bases of the junction unmatched. The CDR3 is made up of 16 amino acids. For the CDR3, the DNA is TGTGCCAGCTCACCAAATCGAGCGGGGGTAGGGGAGACCCAGTACTTC. This encodes CASSPNRAGVGETQYF.

The chain recombines TRBV16 with TRBJ2-3; D gene unclear. Germline CDR1 and CDR2: KGHSY and FQNENV. The CDR3 runs to 14 residues. V was pared by 2 bases and J by 0 bases, with 6 bases between. CDR3 bases: TGTGCCAGCAGCCAAGGCAGGAGCACAGATACGCAGTATTTT. Translation: CASSQGRSTDTQYF. Together with reference TRBV16 and TRBJ2-3, the CDR3 gives the full variable domain: GEEVAQTPKHLVRGEGQKAKLYCAPIKGHSYVFWYQQVLKNEFKFLISFQNENVFDETGMPKERFSAKCLPNSPCSLEIQATKLEDSAVYFCASSQGRSTDTQYFGPGTRLTVL.

This clone was observed a few times. V is TRBV12-2 and J is TRBJ2-7; the listed D gene, TRBD1, was not tested against the DNA. TRBV12-2 is a documented pseudogene. The CDR3 runs to 15 residues. Here the CDR3 DNA reads TGTGCAAGTCCCATTCTCACAGGGGGCTCCTACGAGCAGTACTTC. As protein: CASPILTGGSYEQYF.

Only one count was recorded for this clone. The chain carries TRBV9 and TRBJ2-3; 9 nucleotides match TRBD2. The V and J ends lost 4 bases and 5 bases, in that order; junction bases with no gene match: 11. The CDR3 runs 16 residues. Germline values: CDR1 SGDLS, CDR2 YYNGEE. The CDR3 nucleotides are TGTGCCAGCAGCCTTCGTAGCGGGGGCCAAGGAGATACGCAGTATTTT. Its protein is CASSLRSGGQGDTQYF.

About this clone itself: Different DNA sequences within this sample yield the same CDR3. The chain carries TRBV18 and TRBJ1-3; possibly TRBD1 for D (5 bases). Germline V gene lookup returns CDR1 KGHSH and CDR2 LQKENI. This CDR3 region has 14 residues. V was trimmed by 6 bases and J by 1 base, leaving 10 bases between them. This CDR3 reads CASSPGGSGNTIYF. Written as DNA, the CDR3 is TGTGCCAGCTCTCCGGGGGGATCTGGAAACACCATATATTTT.

The chain combines TRBV10-3 with TRBJ2-3; TRBD2 matches at 7 bases. CDR1 is ENHRY and CDR2 is SYGVKD in the germline V gene. The CDR3 is 18 residues long. V lost 3 bases to trimming and J lost 0 bases; unmatched junction nucleotides: 12. For the CDR3, the DNA is TGTGCCATCAGTGAATACCATTATTCGGGGGGAAGCACAGATACGCAGTATTTT. It encodes CAISEYHYSGGSTDTQYF.

The rearrangement uses TRBV5-1 and TRBJ2-1, with 7 bases lining up with TRBD2. The CDR3 has 11 amino acids. CDR1 is SGHRS, CDR2 YFSETQ, per germline. Losses at the gene ends were 8 bases for V and 7 bases for J; bases not matched to a gene: 3. CDR3 DNA: TGCGCCAGTGGGGAGGGGAATGAGCAGTTCTTC. Translating it yields CASGEGNEQFF.

V gene TRBV18 combines with J gene TRBJ1-2; a possible D gene is TRBD1 (6 bases). CDR1 is KGHSH and CDR2 is LQKENI in the germline V gene. Trimming cost V 2 bases and J 7 bases, with 14 bases left between them. The CDR3 length is 14 residues. The CDR3 DNA reads as TGTGCCAGCTCACCAGAACAGGGAGGGAGTGGCTACACCTTC. It yields the protein CASSPEQGGSGYTF.